The clone carrying this T cell receptor beta chain has ten or more counts. The data belong to a study of Graves' ophthalmopathy and Graves' hyperthyroidism. Clinical symptoms, serum thyroxine, TRAb, thyroid ultrasound and orbital computed tomography determined diagnosis. RNA transcripts were the source from which TCR beta CDR3 regions were amplified. The library came from an HTBI-primed first-round RT-PCR and a second-round multiplex PCR. Using its own MiXCR run on the multiplex PCR reads, TCRdb lists one record per CDR3 protein. Altogether approximately 700,000 distinct CDR3 sequences are present, 35% to 50% being singletons, with the ten largest covering 3.3%. Germline values: CDR1 ENHRY, CDR2 SYGVKD. Trimming took 3 bases from V and 4 from J; bases not matched to a gene: 6. The CDR3 has 15 amino acids.

The chain has TRBV10-3 and TRBJ1-5; TRBD1 aligns across 7 bases. This sequence was found in an adult man with Graves' ophthalmopathy. The sequenced sample was peripheral blood. CDR3 bases: TGTGCCATCAGTGATAGGGACAGTCTTAATCAGCCCCAGCATTTT. Encoded protein: CAISDRDSLNQPQHF.